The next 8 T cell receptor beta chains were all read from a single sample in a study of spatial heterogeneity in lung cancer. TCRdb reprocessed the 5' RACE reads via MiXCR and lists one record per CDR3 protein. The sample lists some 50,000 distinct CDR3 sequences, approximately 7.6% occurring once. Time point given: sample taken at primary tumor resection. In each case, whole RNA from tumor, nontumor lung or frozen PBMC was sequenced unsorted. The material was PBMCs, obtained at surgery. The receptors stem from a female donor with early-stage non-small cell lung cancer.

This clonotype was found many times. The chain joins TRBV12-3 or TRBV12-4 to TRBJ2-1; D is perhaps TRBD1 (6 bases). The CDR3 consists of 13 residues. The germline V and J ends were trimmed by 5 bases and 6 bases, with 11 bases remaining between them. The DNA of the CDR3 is TGTGCCAGCAGTCTGTTGGGGGCCAATGAGCAGTTCTTC. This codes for CASSLLGANEQFF.

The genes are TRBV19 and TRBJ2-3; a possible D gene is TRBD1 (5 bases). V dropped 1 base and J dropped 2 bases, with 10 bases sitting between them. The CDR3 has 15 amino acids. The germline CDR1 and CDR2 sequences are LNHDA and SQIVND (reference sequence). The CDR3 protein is CASSIAGKTTDTQYF. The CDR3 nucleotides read TGTGCCAGTAGTATAGCAGGGAAGACCACAGATACGCAGTATTTT.

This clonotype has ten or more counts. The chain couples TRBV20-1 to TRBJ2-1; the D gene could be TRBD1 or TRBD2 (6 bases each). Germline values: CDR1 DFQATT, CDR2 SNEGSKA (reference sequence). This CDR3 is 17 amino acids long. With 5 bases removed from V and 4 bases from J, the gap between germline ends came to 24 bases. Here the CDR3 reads CSAPSPEGGRAYNEQFF. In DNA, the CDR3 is TGCAGTGCTCCTTCACCGGAGGGGGGCAGGGCTTACAATGAGCAGTTCTTC.

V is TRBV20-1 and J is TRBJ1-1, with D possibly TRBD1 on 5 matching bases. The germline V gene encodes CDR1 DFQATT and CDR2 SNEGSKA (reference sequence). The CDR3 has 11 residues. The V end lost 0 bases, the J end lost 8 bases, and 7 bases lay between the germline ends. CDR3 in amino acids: CSAREGGEAFF. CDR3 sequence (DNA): TGCAGTGCTAGAGAGGGGGGGGAAGCTTTCTTT.

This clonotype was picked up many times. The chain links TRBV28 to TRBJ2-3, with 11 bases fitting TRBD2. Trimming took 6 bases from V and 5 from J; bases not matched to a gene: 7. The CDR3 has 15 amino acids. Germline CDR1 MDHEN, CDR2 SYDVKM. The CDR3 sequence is CASSLAGGPRDTQYF. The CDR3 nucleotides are TGTGCCAGCAGCTTAGCGGGGGGGCCGAGAGATACGCAGTATTTT.

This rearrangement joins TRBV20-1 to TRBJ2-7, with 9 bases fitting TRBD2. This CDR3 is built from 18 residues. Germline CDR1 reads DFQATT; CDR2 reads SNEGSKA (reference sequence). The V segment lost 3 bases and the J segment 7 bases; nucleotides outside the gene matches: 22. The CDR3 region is CSASPAPRGGGALREQYF. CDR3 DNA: TGCAGTGCTAGCCCCGCCCCTCGGGGCGGGGGGGCTCTGCGGGAGCAGTACTTC.

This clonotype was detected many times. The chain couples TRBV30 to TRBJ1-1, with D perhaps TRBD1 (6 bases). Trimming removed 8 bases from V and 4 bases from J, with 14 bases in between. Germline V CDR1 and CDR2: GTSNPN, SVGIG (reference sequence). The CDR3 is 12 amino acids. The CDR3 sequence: CAQRGMATEAFF. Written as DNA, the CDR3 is TGTGCCCAGAGGGGGATGGCCACTGAAGCTTTCTTT.

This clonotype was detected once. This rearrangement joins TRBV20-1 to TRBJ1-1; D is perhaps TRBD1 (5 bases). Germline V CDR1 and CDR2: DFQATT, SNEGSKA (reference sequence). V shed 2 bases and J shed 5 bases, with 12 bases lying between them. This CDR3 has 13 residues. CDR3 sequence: CSARRGAGTEAFF. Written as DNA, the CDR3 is TGCAGTGCTAGAAGAGGGGCAGGGACTGAAGCTTTCTTT.